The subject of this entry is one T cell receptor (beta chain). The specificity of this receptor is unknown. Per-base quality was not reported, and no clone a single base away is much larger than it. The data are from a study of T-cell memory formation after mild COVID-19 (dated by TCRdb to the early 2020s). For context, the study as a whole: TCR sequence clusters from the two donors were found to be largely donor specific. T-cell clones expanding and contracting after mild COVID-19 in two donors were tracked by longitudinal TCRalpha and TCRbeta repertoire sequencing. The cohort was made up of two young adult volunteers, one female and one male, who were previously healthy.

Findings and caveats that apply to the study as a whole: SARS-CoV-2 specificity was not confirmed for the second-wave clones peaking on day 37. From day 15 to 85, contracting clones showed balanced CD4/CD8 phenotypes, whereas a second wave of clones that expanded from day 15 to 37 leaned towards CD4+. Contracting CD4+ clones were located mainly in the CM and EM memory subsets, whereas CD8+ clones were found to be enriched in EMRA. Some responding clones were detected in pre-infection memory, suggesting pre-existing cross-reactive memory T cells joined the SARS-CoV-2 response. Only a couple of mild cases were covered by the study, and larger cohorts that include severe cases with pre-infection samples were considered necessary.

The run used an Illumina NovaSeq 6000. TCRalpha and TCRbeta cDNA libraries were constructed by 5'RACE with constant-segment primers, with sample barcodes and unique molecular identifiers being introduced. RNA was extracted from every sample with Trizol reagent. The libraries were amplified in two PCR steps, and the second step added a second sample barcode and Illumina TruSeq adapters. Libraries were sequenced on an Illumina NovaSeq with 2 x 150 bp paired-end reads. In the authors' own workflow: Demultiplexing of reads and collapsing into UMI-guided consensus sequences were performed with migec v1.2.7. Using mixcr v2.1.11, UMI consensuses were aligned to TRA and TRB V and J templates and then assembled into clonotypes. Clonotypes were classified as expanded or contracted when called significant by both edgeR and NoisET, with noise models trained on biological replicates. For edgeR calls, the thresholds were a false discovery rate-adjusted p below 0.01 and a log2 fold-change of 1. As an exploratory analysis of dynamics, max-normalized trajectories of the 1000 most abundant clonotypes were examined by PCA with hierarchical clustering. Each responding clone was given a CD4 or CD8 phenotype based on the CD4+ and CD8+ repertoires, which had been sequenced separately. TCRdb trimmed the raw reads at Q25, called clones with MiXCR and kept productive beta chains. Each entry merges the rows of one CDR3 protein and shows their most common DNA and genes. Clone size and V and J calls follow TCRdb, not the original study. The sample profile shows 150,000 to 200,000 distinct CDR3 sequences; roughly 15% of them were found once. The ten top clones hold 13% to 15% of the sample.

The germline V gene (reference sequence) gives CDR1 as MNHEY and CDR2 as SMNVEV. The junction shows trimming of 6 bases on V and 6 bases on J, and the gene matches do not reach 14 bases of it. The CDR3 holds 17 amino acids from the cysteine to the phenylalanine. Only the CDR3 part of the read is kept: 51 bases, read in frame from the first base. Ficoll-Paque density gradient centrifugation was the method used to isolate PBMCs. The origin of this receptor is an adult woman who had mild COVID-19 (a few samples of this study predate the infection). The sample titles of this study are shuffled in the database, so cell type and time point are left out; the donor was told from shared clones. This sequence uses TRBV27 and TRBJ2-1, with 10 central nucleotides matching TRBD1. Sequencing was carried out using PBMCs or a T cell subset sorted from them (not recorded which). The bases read TGTGCCAGCAGCCCCGGGGCCCCCGGGACAGGGGTCAATGAGCAGTTCTTC. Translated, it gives CASSPGAPGTGVNEQFF.